The T cell receptor (beta chain) described here comes from a study of T cell clonality in common variable immunodeficiency. Method: immunoSEQ multiplex PCR; TCRdb's copy keeps in-frame clones and lacks some. The sample gives about 37,000 clones, none seen only once, and the top ten clones hold under 3%. Many counts were recorded for this clone. The read ends 3 residues before the CDR3 terminus; that terminus is restored from the germline J gene. The CDR3 contains 16 residues. From germline, CDR1 is LNHDA and CDR2 SQIVND (reference sequence). The V and J ends lost 4 bases and 4 bases, in that order; junction bases with no gene match: 9.

The rearrangement links TRBV19 to TRBJ2-5; 10 nucleotides agree with TRBD2. The source material was peripheral blood mononuclear cells. The TCR was taken from a person between 18 and 75 years old in good health. CDR3 protein: CASSTPRTSGVETQYF. CDR3 DNA, as far as it was read: TGTGCCAGTAGTACCCCCCGGACTAGCGGAGTAGAGACC.